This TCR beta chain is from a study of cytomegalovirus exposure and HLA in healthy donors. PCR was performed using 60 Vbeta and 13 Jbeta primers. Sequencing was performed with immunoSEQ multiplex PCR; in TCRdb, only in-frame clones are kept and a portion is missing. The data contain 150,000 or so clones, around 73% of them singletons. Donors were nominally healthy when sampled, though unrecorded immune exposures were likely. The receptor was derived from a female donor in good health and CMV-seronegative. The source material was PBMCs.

Here the CDR3 DNA reads TGTGCCAGCAGTGAAGCGCTTCGCCAGGGAAGCAATGAGCAGTTCTTC. Amino acids: CASSEALRQGSNEQFF. The chain joins TRBV2 to TRBJ2-1; D perhaps matches TRBD1 (5 bases). The V gene's germline CDR1 is SNHLY and CDR2 FYNNEI. The CDR3 is 16 amino acids. V was trimmed by 0 bases and J by 6 bases, leaving 15 bases between them.